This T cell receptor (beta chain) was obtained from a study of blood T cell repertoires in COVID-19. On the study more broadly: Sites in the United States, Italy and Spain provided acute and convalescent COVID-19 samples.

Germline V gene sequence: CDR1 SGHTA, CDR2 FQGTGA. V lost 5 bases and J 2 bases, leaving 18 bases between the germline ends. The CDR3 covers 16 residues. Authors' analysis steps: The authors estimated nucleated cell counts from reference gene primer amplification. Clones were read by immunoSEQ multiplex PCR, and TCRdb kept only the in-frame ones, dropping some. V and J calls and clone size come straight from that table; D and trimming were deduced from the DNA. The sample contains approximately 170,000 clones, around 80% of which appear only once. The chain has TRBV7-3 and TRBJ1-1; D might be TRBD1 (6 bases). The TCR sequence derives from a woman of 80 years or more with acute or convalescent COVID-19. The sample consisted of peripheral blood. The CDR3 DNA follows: TGTGCCAGCAGCCTATCCCCGGGGACATCTAACACTGAAGCTTTCTTT. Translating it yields CASSLSPGTSNTEAFF. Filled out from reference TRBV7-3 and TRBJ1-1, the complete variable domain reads GAGVSQTPSNKVTEKGKYVELRCDPISGHTALYWYRQSLGQGPEFLIYFQGTGAADDSGLPNDRFFAVRPEGSVSTLKIQRTERGDSAVYLCASSLSPGTSNTEAFFGQGTRLTVV.